This T cell receptor beta chain was profiled in a study of human T cells and chemical hapten exposure. TCRdb re-derived calls from the RACE reads in MiXCR, one entry per CDR3 protein. The repertoire holds roughly 120,000 distinct CDR3 sequences, with roughly 12% as singletons. Germline V CDR1 and CDR2: SNHLY, FYNNEI. The germline V and J ends were trimmed by 4 bases and 5 bases, with 20 bases remaining between them. This CDR3 has 16 amino acids. Time point described: pre-sensitization, week 0. Sample treatment: therapeutic diphenylcyclopropenone sensitization with weekly scalp DPC. The clonotype comes from a woman aged 18-29 years with alopecia areata. Some clones in this sample may be carry-over from other donors' samples. The chain joins TRBV2 to TRBJ1-2; possible D gene TRBD1, 5 bases. Specimen: whole blood, collected in connection with sensitization to the hapten diphenylcyclopropenone (DPC). CDR3 sequence reads: CASSAVNEGIEYGYTF. As DNA, the CDR3 is TGTGCCAGCAGTGCCGTTAACGAGGGGATTGAGTATGGCTACACCTTC.